This entry concerns a single TCR beta chain. Its antigen is currently unknown. This sample is drawn from a study of T-cell memory formation after mild COVID-19. Across the whole study: Largely, the TCR clusters proved donor specific.

V lost 7 bases, J lost 0 bases, and 9 bases lay in between. Looked up from germline, CDR1 is SQVTM and CDR2 is ANQGSEA. The CDR3 covers 12 residues. The study, taken as a whole, reports: Pre-infection memory already had some responding clones, implying cross-reactive memory joined. Later expanders leaned CD4+, whereas day 15 to 85 contracting clones were balanced CD4/CD8.

The authors produced TCR alpha and TCR beta cDNA libraries with sample barcodes and UMIs by 5'RACE using constant-segment primers. MiXCR, applied by TCRdb to the 5' RACE reads, yields one record per CDR3 protein. The sample records around 310,000 distinct CDR3 sequences, approximately 14% being singletons. The source is a man aged 18 to 29 who had mild COVID-19 (a few samples of this study predate the infection). Cell type and time point are not known. The chain recombines TRBV29-1 with TRBJ1-2, with a weak D call TRBD1 (6 bases). The sequenced sample was PBMCs or a T cell subset sorted from them (not recorded which). The CDR3 sequence: CSAGDTNYGYTF. The CDR3 coding sequence is TGCAGCGCCGGGGACACTAACTATGGCTACACCTTC.